Listed below are T cell receptor beta chains from one sample, sequenced in a study of circulating CD8 cells and anti-PD-1 response in melanoma. MiXCR, applied by TCRdb to the reads, yields one record per CDR3 protein. The repertoire holds roughly 800 distinct CDR3 sequences, with around 12% as singletons. The sample consisted of CD8+ T cells from PBMCs, taken at baseline or after one month of anti-PD-1 therapy (not recorded which). Source of these receptors: a human donor with melanoma. CDR3s include the opening cysteine and the closing phenylalanine or tryptophan. The D gene is left open where the match is weak. Clone size, where shown, is once, few, many, or a class for clones that have expanded.

j_call v_call d_call clone_size cdr3_nt cdr3_aa
TRBJ1-1 TRBV29-1 TRBD1 medium-sized TGCAGCGTTGAAGACGACAGGGGGGATGAAGCTTTCTTT CSVEDDRGDEAFF
TRBJ2-1 TRBV7-3 NA large TGTGCCAGCAGCTTAACACCTCCGGGACTCAATGAGCAGTTCTTC CASSLTPPGLNEQFF
TRBJ1-2 TRBV7-2 NA large TGTGCCAGCAGCTTAGTCCGGGGAGGCGATGGCTACACCTTC CASSLVRGGDGYTF
TRBJ2-5 TRBV27 TRBD2 NA TGTGCCAGCAGTCCCGCGGGGGGGCAGGAGACCCAGTACTTC CASSPAGGQETQYF
TRBJ2-1 TRBV19 TRBD2 NA TGTGCCAGTAGTATCACTAGCGGGGCCTACAATGAGCAGTTCTTC CASSITSGAYNEQFF
TRBJ2-1 TRBV7-9 NA NA TGTGCCAGCAGCCCCCTCGGACGGGGGAACAATGAGCAGTTCTTC CASSPLGRGNNEQFF
TRBJ2-3 TRBV27 NA medium-sized TGTGCCAGCAGTTCCGGGGGCTGGACAGATACGCAGTATTTT CASSSGGWTDTQYF
TRBJ2-5 TRBV19 NA medium-sized TGTGCCAGTAGTGAACGCTATGATCTGGGGGGCCCAGGGCAAGAGACCCAGTACTTC CASSERYDLGGPGQETQYF
TRBJ2-3 TRBV19 NA medium-sized TGTGCCAGTAGTTTTTCGGGGGCTAGCACAGATACGCAGTATTTT CASSFSGASTDTQYF
TRBJ2-7 TRBV4-1 NA medium-sized TGCGCCAGCAGTCTCGACAGGACGGCCTACGAGCAGTACTTC CASSLDRTAYEQYF
TRBJ2-3 TRBV19 TRBD1 NA TGTGCCAGTAGTACCAGGGGGCCTGGCACAGATACGCAGTATTTT CASSTRGPGTDTQYF
TRBJ2-7 TRBV27 NA large TGTGCCAGCAGTTTAGAACAGAACTACGAGCAGTACTTC CASSLEQNYEQYF
TRBJ2-2 TRBV4-1 NA few TGCGCCAGCAGCAACCGGGACACATACACCGGGGAGCTGTTTTTT CASSNRDTYTGELFF
TRBJ2-2 TRBV25-1 NA large TGTGCCAGCGAACAGGGTATCGGGGAGCTGTTTTTT CASEQGIGELFF
TRBJ2-1 TRBV5-5 TRBD2 medium-sized TGTGCCAGCAGCTTGGAGGTTAGCGGGAGCGGTGAGCAGTTCTTC CASSLEVSGSGEQFF
TRBJ1-5 TRBV12-3/TRBV12-4 TRBD1 medium-sized TGTGCCAGCAGAAGACAGGGCGGGACACAGCCCCAGCATTTT CASRRQGGTQPQHF
TRBJ2-1 TRBV24-1 TRBD1 medium-sized TGTGCCACCGGGGATGGGACAGATCCTCTCGGTGAGCAGTTCTTC CATGDGTDPLGEQFF
TRBJ1-5 TRBV28 NA NA TGTCCCAGCAGTTACCTGAACTTGAATCAGCCCCAGCATTTT CPSSYLNLNQPQHF
TRBJ2-1 TRBV7-3 TRBD2 large TGTGCCAGCAGCCCAGCGGGGGGCTTCCTCGATGAGCAGTTCTTC CASSPAGGFLDEQFF
TRBJ2-7 TRBV7-9 NA medium-sized TGTGCCAGCAGCTTAGATAATCGGGCTGAGCAGTACTTC CASSLDNRAEQYF
TRBJ1-1 TRBV7-9 TRBD1 medium-sized TGTGCCAGCAGGAAGCAGGGGGCGATTGTGAACACTGAAGCTTTCTTT CASRKQGAIVNTEAFF
TRBJ2-1 TRBV7-3 NA medium-sized TGTGCCAGCAGCTTAGTTAGGCACAATGAGCAGTTCTTC CASSLVRHNEQFF
TRBJ2-7 TRBV2 NA medium-sized TGTGCCAGCGGGAGGGGGTACGAGCAGTACTTC CASGRGYEQYF
TRBJ2-1 TRBV29-1 TRBD2 medium-sized TGCAGCGTTTCTAGCGGGGGGGCTTCCTACAATGAGCAGTTCTTC CSVSSGGASYNEQFF
TRBJ1-6 TRBV4-2 TRBD1 large TGTGCCAGCTCTTCAGGGAGGGGGCCTAATTCACCCCTCCACTTT CASSSGRGPNSPLHF
TRBJ2-6 TRBV12-3/TRBV12-4 NA medium-sized TGTGCCAGCAGTGGGGATGGGGCCAACGTCCTGACTTTC CASSGDGANVLTF
TRBJ2-3 TRBV29-1 NA few TGCAGCGCTGATGACAGGCCTGGGTCTGATACGCAGTATTTT CSADDRPGSDTQYF
TRBJ2-3 TRBV24-1 TRBD1 medium-sized TGTGCCACCAGTGATTGGGGGACAGGGGGGGCAGATACGCAGTATTTT CATSDWGTGGADTQYF
TRBJ1-6 TRBV19 NA NA TGTGCCATTAGTATTGAGAGCTCCTATAATTCACCCCTCCACTTT CAISIESSYNSPLHF
TRBJ2-3 TRBV28 TRBD2 NA TGTGCCAGCAGTAAGCGGGGGGGCCATCTAGTGGGAGATACGCAGTATTTT CASSKRGGHLVGDTQYF
TRBJ2-3 TRBV7-2 NA medium-sized TGTGCCAGCAGCTTAAAGGAACACTGGACAGGGACTAGAGATACGCAGTATTTT CASSLKEHWTGTRDTQYF
TRBJ2-1 TRBV28 NA few TGTGCCAGCAGTTTGCCGGGATCTGAGCAGTTCTTC CASSLPGSEQFF
TRBJ1-1 TRBV5-4 NA NA TGTGCCAGCAGCGCCAAAGGGGGGAACACTGGAGCTTTCTTT CASSAKGGNTGAFF
TRBJ2-3 TRBV7-2 TRBD2 medium-sized TGTGCCAGCAGCTCCCGAATGGGCGGGGGGGCCAAAGATACGCAGTATTTT CASSSRMGGGAKDTQYF
TRBJ2-1 TRBV19 TRBD2 medium-sized TGTGCCAGTAGTATGGGGGGGGACAATGAGCAGTTCTTC CASSMGGDNEQFF
TRBJ1-1 TRBV7-2 TRBD1 few TGTGCCAGCAGGAGGACAGGACCGGTTGAAGCTTTCTTT CASRRTGPVEAFF
TRBJ2-5 TRBV25-1 NA medium-sized TGTGCCAGCAGCTCCTCCCTGACCCAGTACTTC CASSSSLTQYF
TRBJ2-3 TRBV7-8 NA medium-sized TGTGCCAGCAGCCCGCTGGACACAACTAGCACAGATACGCAGTATTTT CASSPLDTTSTDTQYF
TRBJ1-5 TRBV6-1 NA NA TGTGCCACCAACCCCCCGGGGGCGGTCAATCAGCCCCAGCATTTT CATNPPGAVNQPQHF
TRBJ2-1 TRBV24-1 NA medium-sized TGTGCCACCAGTGACCGGGGGTTCTACAATGAGCAGTTCTTC CATSDRGFYNEQFF
TRBJ2-1 TRBV19 TRBD2 hyperexpanded TGTGCCAGTTCTGCTACTAGCGGACTATACAATGAGCAGTTCTTC CASSATSGLYNEQFF
TRBJ1-1 TRBV12-3/TRBV12-4 NA few TGTGCCAGCAGTTTGTGGGGAGTAGAAGCTTTCTTT CASSLWGVEAFF
TRBJ1-2 TRBV12-5 TRBD1 once TGTGCCAGCAGTCAACCCCCGGGACAGGGTAATGGCTACACCTTC CASSQPPGQGNGYTF
TRBJ2-1 TRBV5-4 NA medium-sized TGTGCCAGCAGCTTTGGCGGGGACTACAATGAGCAGTTCTTC CASSFGGDYNEQFF
TRBJ1-6 TRBV7-8 NA medium-sized TGTGCCAGCAGCTTAGAACCTCGTGCTGGGGGCCGTGGGTCACCCCTCCACTTT CASSLEPRAGGRGSPLHF
TRBJ1-5 TRBV4-1 NA NA TGCGCCAGCAGCCCCCAAAGGGGCAGGGGCAATCAGCCCCAGCATTTT CASSPQRGRGNQPQHF
TRBJ1-2 TRBV27 NA medium-sized TGTGCCACCACAGGGCCCCTTGGCTACACCTTC CATTGPLGYTF
TRBJ1-1 TRBV19 NA NA TGTGCCAGTAGTTTTAATTCGAACACTGAAGCTTTCTTT CASSFNSNTEAFF
TRBJ2-7 TRBV29-1 NA few TGCAGCGTTAAAGACGGGTACGAGCAGTACTTC CSVKDGYEQYF